This is a list of T cell receptor beta chains from one sample in a study of T cells in localized non-small cell lung cancer. The method was immunoSEQ multiplex PCR; TCRdb's version includes in-frame clones alone and lacks a portion of them. Here the sample spans about 77,000 clones, more than 70% being singletons. The sample here was peripheral blood, taken before any cancer treatment. The receptors were gathered from a woman aged 35 to 70 with stage I squamous cell lung carcinoma. Each CDR3 is given with its conserved first and last residue. A D gene is named only where the DNA matches it firmly.

TRBD1,TRBV2,TRBJ1-6,CASSSHRGGNSPLHF
-,TRBV5-6,TRBJ1-1,CASSKTSTMNTEAFF
-,TRBV9,TRBJ1-1,CASSVQANTEAFF
-,TRBV19,TRBJ1-5,CASTQGRHSNQPQHF
TRBD1,TRBV5-5,TRBJ2-2,CASSSPPGQGNTGELFF
-,TRBV5-1,TRBJ2-1,CASSLGLGGYNEQFF
TRBD1,TRBV7-6,TRBJ2-5,CASSSRTTGVETQYF
-,TRBV6-1,TRBJ1-1,CASSEAGRSENTEAFF
TRBD1,TRBV19,TRBJ2-1,CACRTGLEQFF
TRBD2,TRBV2,TRBJ2-3,CASSQSSGGTDTQYF
-,TRBV30,TRBJ1-3,CAWSVKAVNTIYF
-,TRBV29-1,TRBJ1-3,CSVKGLNSGNTIYF
-,TRBV18,TRBJ2-2,CASSPQTPANTGELFF
TRBD1,TRBV11-3,TRBJ1-6,CASSLAGQGNNSPLHF
-,TRBV5-4,TRBJ2-5,CASSQEGGRETQYF
-,TRBV19,TRBJ1-1,CASTPVYNTEAFF
TRBD2,TRBV7-3,TRBJ2-7,CASSSAGGPYEQYF
-,TRBV6-1,TRBJ1-1,CASSVSRSNTEAFF
TRBD1,TRBV19,TRBJ1-3,CASAQGANSGNTIYF
-,TRBV6-5,TRBJ2-1,CASSSLGGSDNEQFF
TRBD1,TRBV6-6,TRBJ1-2,CASSPDRQHGYTF
-,TRBV5-1,TRBJ1-2,CASSPGQSGYTF
TRBD1,TRBV19,TRBJ1-1,CASNPGQGARYTEAFF
-,TRBV18,TRBJ1-1,CASSPAGTEGAFF
-,TRBV4-2,TRBJ1-2,CASSQGNRIGYTF
-,TRBV2,TRBJ1-2,CASTGTMPNYGYTF
TRBD1,TRBV5-4,TRBJ1-2,CASSHGTGEYGYTF
-,TRBV14,TRBJ1-3,CASSPTRNTIYF
-,TRBV6-1,TRBJ2-7,CASSESRISYEQYF
TRBD2,TRBV15,TRBJ2-7,CATSRDLRGGTHEQYF
TRBD2,TRBV2,TRBJ2-5,CASRGTSGGTKETQYF
-,TRBV11-2,TRBJ1-2,CASSGTNYGYTF
-,TRBV7-3,TRBJ2-5,CASSLGLVGTQYF
TRBD2,TRBV10-2,TRBJ2-2,CASSPGGLSTGELFF
TRBD1,TRBV6-4,TRBJ1-1,CASSRDRGDTEAFF
TRBD1,TRBV5-1,TRBJ2-3,CASSRRDRSTDTQYF
-,TRBV5-1,TRBJ2-5,CASSLRAETQYF
-,TRBV21-1,TRBJ2-7,CASSKGVGQGFYEQYF
-,TRBV5-4,TRBJ1-6,CASSAKSRPNSPLHF
-,TRBV4-1,TRBJ1-5,CASSLSGSNQPQHF
TRBD1,TRBV27,TRBJ1-1,CASSWDRGGWTEAFF
-,TRBV30,TRBJ1-1,CAWSVTANTEAFF
-,TRBV14,TRBJ1-1,CASTRWENTEAFF
-,TRBV6-1,TRBJ2-2,CASRTVLSGELFF
-,TRBV2,TRBJ1-6,CASSERGFGGNSPLHF
TRBD1,TRBV2,TRBJ1-1,CASSPGQGEAFF
-,TRBV12-5,TRBJ2-2,CASAPTGVNTGELFF
-,TRBV5-1,TRBJ2-5,CASRTGQETQYF
TRBD2,TRBV6-6,TRBJ2-2,CASKKPGLRLGGELFF
TRBD1,TRBV19,TRBJ1-5,CASSRDRDQPQHF
-,TRBV2,TRBJ2-2,CASSETTYTGELFF
-,TRBV18,TRBJ1-4,CASSPQGSPNEKLFF
TRBD1,TRBV7-2,TRBJ1-2,CASSSGDRLLGYTF
TRBD1,TRBV5-4,TRBJ1-2,CASSSQGGNNYGYTF